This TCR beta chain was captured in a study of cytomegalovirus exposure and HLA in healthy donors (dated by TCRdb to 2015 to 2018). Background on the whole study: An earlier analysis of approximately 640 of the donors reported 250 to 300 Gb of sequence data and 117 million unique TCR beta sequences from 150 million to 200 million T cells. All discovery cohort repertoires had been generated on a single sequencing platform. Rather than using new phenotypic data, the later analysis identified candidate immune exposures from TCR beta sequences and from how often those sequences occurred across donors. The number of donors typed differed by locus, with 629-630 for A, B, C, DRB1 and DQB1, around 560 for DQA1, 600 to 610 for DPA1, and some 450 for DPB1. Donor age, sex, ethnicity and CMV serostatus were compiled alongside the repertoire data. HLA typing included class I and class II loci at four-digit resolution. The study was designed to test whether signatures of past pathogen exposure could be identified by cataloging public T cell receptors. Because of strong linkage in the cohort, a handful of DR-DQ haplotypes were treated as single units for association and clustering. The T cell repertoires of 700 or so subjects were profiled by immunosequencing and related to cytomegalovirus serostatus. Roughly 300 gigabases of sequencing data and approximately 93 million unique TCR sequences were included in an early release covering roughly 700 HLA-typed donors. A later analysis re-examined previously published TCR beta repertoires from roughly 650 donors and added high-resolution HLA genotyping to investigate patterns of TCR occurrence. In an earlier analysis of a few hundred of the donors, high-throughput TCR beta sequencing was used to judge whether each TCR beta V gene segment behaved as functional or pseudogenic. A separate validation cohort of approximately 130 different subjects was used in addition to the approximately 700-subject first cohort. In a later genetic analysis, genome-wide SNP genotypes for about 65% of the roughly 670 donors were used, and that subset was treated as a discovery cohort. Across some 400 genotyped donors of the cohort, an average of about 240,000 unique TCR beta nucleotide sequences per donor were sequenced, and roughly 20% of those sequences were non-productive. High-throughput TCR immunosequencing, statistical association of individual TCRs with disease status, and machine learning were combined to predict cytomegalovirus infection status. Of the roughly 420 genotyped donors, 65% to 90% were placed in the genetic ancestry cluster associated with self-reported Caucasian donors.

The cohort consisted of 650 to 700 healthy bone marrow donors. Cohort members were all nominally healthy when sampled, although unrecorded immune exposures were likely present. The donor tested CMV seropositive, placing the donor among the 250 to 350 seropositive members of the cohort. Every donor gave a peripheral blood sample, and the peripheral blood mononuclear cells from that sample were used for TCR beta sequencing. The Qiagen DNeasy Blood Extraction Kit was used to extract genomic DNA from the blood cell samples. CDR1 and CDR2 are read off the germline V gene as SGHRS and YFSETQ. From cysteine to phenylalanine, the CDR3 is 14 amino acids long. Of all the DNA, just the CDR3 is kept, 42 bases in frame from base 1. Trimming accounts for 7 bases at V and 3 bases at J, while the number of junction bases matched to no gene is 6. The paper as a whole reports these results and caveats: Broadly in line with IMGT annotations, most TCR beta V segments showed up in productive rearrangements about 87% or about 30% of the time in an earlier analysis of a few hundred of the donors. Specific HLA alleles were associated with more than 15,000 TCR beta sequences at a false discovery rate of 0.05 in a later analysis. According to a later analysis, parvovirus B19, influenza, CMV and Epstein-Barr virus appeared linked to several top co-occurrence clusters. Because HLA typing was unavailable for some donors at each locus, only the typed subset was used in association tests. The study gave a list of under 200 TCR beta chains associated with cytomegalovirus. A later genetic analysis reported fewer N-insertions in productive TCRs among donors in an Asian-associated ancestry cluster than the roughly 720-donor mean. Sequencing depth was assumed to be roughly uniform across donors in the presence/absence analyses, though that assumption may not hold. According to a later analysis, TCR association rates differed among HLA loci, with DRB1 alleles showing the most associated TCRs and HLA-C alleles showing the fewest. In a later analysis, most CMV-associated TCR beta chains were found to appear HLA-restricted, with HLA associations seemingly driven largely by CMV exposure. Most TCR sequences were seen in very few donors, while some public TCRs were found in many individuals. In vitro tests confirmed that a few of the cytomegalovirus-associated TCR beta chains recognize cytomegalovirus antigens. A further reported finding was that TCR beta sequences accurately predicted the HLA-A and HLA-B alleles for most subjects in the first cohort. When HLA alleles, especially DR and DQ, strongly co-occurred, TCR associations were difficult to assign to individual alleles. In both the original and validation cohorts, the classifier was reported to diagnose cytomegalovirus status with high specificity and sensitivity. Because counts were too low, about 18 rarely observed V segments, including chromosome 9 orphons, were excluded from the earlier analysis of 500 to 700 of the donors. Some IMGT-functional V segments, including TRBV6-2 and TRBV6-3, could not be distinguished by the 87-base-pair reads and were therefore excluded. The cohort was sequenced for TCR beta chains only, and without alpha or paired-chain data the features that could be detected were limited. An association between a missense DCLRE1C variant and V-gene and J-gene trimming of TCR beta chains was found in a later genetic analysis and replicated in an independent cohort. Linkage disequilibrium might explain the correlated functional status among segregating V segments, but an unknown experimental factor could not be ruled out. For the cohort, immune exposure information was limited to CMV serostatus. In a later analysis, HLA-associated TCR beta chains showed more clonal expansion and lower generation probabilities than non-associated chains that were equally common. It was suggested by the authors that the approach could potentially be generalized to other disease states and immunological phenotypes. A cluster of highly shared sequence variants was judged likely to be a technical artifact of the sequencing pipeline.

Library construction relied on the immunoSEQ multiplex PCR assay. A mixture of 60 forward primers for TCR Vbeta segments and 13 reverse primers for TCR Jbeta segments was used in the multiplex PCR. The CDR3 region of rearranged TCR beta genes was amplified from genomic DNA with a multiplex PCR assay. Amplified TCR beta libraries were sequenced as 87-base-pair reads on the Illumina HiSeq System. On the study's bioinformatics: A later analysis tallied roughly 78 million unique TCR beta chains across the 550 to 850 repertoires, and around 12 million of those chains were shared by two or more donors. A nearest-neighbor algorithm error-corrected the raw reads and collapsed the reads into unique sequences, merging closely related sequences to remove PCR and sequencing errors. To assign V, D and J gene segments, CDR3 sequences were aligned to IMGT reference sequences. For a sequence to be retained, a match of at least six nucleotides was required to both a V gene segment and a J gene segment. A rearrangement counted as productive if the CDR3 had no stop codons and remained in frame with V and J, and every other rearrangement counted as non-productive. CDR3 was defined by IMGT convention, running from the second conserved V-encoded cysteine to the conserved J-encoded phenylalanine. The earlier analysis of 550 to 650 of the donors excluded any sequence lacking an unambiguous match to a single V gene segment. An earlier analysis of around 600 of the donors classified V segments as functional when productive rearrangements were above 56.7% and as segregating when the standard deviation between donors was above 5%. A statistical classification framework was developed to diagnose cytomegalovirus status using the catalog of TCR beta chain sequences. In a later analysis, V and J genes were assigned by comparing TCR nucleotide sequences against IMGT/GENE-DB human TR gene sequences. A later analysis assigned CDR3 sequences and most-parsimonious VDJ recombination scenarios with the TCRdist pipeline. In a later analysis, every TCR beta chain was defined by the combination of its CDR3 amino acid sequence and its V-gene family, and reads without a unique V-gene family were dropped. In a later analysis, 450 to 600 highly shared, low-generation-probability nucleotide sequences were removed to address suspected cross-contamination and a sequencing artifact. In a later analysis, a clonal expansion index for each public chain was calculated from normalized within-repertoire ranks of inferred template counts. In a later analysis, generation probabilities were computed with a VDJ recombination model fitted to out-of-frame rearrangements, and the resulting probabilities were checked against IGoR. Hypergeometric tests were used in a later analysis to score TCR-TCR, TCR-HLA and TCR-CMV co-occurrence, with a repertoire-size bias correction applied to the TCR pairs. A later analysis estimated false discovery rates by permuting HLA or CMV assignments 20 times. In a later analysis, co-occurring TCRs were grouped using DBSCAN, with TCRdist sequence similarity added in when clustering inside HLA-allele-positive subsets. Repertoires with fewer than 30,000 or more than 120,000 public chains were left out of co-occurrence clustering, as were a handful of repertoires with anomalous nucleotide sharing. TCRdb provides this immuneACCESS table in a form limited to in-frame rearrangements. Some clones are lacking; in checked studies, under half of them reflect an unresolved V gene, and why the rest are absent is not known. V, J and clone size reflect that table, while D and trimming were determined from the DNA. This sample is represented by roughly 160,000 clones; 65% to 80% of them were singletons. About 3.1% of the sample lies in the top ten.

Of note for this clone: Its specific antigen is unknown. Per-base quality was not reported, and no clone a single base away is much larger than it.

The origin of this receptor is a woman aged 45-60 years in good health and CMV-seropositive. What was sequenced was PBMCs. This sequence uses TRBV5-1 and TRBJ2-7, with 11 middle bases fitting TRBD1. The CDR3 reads CASSLGTGGYEQYF. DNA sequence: TGCGCCAGCTCCCTCGGGACAGGGGGCTACGAGCAGTACTTC.